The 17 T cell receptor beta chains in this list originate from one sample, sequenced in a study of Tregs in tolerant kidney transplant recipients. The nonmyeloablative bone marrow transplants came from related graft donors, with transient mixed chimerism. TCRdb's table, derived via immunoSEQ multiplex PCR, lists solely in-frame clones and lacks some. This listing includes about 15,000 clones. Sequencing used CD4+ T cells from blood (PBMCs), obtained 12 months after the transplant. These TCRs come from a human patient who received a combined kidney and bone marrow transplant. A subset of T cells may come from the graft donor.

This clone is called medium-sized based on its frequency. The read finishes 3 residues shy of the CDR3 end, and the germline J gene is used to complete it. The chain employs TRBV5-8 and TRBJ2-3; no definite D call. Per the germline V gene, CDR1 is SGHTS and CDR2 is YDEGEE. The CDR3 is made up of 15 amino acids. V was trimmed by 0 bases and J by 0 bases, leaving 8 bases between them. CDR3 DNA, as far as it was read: TGTGCCAGCAGCTTGGGGGCCAGAAGCACAGATACG. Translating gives CASSLGARSTDT. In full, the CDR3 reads CASSLGARSTDTQYF.

The CDR3 DNA, read in part, is TGTGCCAGCAGTTACTTGGCCCTTAATGGC. As protein: CASSYLALNG. The whole CDR3 reads CASSYLALNGYTF. This chain joins TRBV6-2 or TRBV6-3 and TRBJ1-2; D gene uncertain. The missing CDR3 end, 3 residues past where the read stops, is filled in from the germline J gene. CDR1 and CDR2 (germline): MNHEY, SVGEGT. Between the trimmed V and J ends, which lost 1 base and 6 bases, there was a span of 9 bases. The CDR3 is made up of 13 amino acids.

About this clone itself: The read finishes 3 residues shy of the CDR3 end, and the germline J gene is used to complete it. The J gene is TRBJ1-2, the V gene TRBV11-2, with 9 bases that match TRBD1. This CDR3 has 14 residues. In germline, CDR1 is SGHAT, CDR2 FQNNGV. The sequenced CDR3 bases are TGTGCCAGCAGCTTAGAACAGGGGGCACGAGGC. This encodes CASSLEQGARG. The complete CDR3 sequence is CASSLEQGARGYTF. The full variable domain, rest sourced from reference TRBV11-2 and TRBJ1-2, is EAGVAQSPRYKIIEKRQSVAFWCNPISGHATLYWYQQILGQGPKLLIQFQNNGVVDDSQLPKDRFSAERLKGVDSTLKIQPAKLEDSAVYLCASSLEQGARGYTFGSGTRLTVV.

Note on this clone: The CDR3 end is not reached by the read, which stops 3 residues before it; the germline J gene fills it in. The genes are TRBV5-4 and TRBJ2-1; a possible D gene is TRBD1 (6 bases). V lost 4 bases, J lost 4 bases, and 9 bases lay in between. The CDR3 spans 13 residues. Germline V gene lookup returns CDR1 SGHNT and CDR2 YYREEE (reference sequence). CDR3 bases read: TGTGCCAGCAGCCCGGACAGTTACAATGAG. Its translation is CASSPDSYNE. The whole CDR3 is CASSPDSYNEQFF. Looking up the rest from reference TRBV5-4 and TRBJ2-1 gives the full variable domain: ETGVTQSPTHLIKTRGQQVTLRCSSQSGHNTVSWYQQALGQGPQFIFQYYREEENGRGNFPPRFSGLQFPNYSSELNVNALELDDSALYLCASSPDSYNEQFFGPGTRLTVL.

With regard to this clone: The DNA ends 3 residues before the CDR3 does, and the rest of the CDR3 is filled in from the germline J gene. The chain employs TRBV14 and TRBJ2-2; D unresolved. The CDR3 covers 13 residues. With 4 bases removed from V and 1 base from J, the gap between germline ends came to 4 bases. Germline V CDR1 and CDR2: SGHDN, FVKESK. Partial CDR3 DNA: TGTGCCAGCAGCCTCCAGAACACCGGGGAG. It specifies CASSLQNTGE. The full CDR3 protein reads CASSLQNTGELFF.

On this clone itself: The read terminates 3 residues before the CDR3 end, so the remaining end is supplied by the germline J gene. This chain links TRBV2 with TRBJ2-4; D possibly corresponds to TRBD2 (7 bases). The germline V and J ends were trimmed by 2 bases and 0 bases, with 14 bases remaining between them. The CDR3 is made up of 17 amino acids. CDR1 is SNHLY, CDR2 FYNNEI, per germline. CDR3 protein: CASSEFGGALAKNIQYF. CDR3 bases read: TGTGCCAGCAGTGAATTTGGGGGGGCTTTAGCCAAAAACATT.

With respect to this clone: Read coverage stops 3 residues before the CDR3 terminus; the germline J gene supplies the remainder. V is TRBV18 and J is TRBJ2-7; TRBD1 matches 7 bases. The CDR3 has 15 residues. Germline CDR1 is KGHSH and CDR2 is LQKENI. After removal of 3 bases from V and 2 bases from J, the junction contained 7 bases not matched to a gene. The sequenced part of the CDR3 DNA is TGTGCCAGCTCACCGAGACAGGGTAGCGCCTACGAG. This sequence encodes CASSPRQGSAYE. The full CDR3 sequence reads CASSPRQGSAYEQYF.

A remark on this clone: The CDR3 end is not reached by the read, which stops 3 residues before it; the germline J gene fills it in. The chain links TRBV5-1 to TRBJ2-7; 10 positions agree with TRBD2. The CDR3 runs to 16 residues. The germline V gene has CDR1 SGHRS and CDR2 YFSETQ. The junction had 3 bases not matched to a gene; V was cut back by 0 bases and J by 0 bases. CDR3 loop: CASSLGLAGASYEQYF. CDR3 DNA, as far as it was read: TGCGCCAGCAGCTTGGGCCTAGCGGGGGCCTCCTACGAG.

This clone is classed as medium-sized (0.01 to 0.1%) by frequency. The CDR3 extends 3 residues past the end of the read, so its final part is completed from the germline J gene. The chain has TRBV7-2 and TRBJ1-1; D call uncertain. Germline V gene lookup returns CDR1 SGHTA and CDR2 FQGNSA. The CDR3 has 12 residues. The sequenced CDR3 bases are TGTGCCAGCAGCTTTACTAGCGGATTA. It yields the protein CASSFTSGL. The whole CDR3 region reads CASSFTSGLAFF. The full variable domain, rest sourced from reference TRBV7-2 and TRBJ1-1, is GAGVSQSPSNKVTEKGKDVELRCDPISGHTALYWYRQSLGQGLEFLIYFQGNSAPDKSGLPSDRFSAERTGGSVSTLTIQRTQQEDSAVYLCASSFTSGLAFFGQGTRLTVV.

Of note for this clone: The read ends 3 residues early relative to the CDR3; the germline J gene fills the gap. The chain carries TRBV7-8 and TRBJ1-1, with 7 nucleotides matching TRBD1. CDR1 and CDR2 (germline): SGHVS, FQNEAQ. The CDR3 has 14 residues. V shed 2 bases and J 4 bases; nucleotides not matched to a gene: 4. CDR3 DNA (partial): TGTGCCAGCAGCTTAAGGGACAGCATCACTGAA. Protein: CASSLRDSITE. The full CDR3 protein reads CASSLRDSITEAFF.

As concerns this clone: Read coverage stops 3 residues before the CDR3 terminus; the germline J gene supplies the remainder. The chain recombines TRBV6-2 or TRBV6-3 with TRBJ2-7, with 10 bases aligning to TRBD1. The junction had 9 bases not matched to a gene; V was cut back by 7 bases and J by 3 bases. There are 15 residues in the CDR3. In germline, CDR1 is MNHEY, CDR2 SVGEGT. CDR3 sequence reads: CASTTSGTGVYEQYF. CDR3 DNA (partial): TGTGCCAGCACCACTTCCGGGACAGGGGTCTACGAG.

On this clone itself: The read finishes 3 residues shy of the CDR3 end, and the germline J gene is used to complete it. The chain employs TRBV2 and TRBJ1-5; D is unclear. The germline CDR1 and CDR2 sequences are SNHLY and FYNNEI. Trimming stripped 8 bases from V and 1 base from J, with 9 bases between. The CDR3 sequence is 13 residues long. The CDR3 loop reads CASGRWSNQPQHF. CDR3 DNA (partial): TGTGCCAGCGGTCGGTGGAGCAATCAGCCC.

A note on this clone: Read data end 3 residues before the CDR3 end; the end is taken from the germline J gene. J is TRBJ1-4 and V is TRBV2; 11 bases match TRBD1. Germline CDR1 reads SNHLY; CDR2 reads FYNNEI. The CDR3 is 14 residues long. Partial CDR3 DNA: TGTGCCAGCAGTATCGGACAGGGGGCGAATCGA. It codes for CASSIGQGANR. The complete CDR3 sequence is CASSIGQGANRLFF. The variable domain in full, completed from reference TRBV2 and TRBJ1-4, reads EPEVTQTPSHQVTQMGQEVILRCVPISNHLYFYWYRQILGQKVEFLVSFYNNEISEKSEIFDDQFSVERPDGSNFTLKIRSTKLEDSAMYFCASSIGQGANRLFFGSGTQLSVL.

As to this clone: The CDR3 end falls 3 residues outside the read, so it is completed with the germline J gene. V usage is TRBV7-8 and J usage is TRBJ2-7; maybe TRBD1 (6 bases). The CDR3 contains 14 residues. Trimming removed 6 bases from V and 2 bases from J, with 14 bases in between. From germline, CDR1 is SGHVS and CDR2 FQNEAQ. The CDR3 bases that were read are TGTGCCAGCAGTAAAGGGCAGGGGACCTACGAG. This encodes CASSKGQGTYE. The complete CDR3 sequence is CASSKGQGTYEQYF.

CDR3 DNA (partial): TGCAGTGCTAGAGATTTTGGCGGGGGGGGGTACGAG. Translation: CSARDFGGGGYE. The whole CDR3 region reads CSARDFGGGGYEQYF. This sequence joins TRBV20-1 and TRBJ2-7, with TRBD2 matching over 9 bases. The read ends 3 residues before the CDR3 terminus; that terminus is restored from the germline J gene. V was clipped by 0 bases and J by 4 bases; unmatched bases: 7. CDR1 DFQATT and CDR2 SNEGSKA come from the germline V gene (reference sequence). This CDR3 is built from 15 residues.

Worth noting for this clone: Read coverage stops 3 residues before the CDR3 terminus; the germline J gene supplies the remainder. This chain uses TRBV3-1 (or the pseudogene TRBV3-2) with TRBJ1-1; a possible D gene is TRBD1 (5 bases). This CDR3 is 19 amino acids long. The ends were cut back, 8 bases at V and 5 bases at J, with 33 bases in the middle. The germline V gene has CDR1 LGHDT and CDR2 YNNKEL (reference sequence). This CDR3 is CASPTSLEGRGLRGTEAFF. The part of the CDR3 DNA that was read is TGTGCCAGCCCCACATCGCTCGAGGGGAGGGGCCTGAGGGGAACTGAA.

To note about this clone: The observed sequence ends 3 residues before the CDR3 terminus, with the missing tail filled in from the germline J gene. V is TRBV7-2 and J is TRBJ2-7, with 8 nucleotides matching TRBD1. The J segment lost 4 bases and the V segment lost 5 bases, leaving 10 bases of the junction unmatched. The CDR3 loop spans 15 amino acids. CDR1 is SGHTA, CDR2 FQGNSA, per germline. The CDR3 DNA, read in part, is TGTGCCAGCAGCCCGAGACAGGGGATGGTGTACGAG. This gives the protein CASSPRQGMVYE. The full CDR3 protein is CASSPRQGMVYEQYF.